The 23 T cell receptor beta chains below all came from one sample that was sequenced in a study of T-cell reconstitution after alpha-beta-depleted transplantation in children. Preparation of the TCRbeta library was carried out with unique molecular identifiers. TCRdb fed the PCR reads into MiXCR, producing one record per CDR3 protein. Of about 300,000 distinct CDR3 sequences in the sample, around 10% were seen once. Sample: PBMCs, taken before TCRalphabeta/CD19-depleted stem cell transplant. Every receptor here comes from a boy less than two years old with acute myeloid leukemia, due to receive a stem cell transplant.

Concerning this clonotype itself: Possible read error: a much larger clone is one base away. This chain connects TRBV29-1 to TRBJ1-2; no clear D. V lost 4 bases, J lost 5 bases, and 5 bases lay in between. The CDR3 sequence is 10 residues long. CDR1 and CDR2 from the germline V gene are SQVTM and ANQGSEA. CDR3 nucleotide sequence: TGCAGCGTTGCTGGTTATGGCTACACCTTC. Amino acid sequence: CSVAGYGYTF.

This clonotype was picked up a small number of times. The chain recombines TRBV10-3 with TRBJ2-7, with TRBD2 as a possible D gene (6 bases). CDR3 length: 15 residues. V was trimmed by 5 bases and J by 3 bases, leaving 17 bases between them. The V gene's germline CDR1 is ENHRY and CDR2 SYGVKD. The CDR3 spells CAISRVSVAVYEQYF. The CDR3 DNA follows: TGTGCCATCAGTCGCGTCTCGGTAGCGGTCTACGAGCAGTACTTC.

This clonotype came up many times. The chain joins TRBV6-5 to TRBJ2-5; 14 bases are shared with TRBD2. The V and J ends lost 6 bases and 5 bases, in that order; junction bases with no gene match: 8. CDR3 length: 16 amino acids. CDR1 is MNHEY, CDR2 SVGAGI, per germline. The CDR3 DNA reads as TGTGCCAGCAGCCCTATGGGACTAGCGGGAGCTGAGACCCAGTACTTC. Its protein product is CASSPMGLAGAETQYF.

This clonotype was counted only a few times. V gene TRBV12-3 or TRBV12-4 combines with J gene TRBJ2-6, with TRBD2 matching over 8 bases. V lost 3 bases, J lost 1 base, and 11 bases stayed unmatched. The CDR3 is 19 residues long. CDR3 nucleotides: TGTGCCAGCAGTTTCCTCGGACTAGCCCGGTATTCTGGGGCCAACGTCCTGACTTTC. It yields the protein CASSFLGLARYSGANVLTF.

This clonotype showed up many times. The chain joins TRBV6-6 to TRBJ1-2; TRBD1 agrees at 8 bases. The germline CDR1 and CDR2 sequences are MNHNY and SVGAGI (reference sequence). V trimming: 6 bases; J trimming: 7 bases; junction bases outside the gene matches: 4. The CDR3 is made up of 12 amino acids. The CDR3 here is CASSRGPVGYTF. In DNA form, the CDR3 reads TGTGCCAGCAGCAGGGGGCCGGTTGGCTACACCTTC.

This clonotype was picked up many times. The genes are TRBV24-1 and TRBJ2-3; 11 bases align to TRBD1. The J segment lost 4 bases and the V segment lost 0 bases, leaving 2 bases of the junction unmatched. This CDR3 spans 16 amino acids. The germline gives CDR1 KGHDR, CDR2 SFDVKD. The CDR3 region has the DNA TGTGCCACCAGTGATTTGAGGACAGGGGGCTCAGATACGCAGTATTTT. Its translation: CATSDLRTGGSDTQYF.

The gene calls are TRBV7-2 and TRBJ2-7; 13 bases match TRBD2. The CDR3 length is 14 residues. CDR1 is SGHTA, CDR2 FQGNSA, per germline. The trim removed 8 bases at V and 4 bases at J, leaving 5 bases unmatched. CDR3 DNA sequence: TGTGCCAGCTCTATGACTAGCGGGAGGTACGAGCAGTACTTC. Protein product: CASSMTSGRYEQYF.

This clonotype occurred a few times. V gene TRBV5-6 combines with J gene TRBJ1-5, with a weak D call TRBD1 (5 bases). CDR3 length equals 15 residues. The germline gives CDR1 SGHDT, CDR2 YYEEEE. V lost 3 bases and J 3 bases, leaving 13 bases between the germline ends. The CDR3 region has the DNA TGTGCCAGCAGCTCGTCCGGGGCCAACAATCAGCCCCAGCATTTT. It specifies CASSSSGANNQPQHF.

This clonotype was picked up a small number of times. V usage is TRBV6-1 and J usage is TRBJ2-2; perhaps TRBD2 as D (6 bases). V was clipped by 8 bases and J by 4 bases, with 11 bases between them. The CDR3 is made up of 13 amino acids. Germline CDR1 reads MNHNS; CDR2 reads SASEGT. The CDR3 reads CASVKAGTGELFF. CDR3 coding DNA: TGTGCCAGCGTCAAAGCGGGCACCGGGGAGCTGTTTTTT.

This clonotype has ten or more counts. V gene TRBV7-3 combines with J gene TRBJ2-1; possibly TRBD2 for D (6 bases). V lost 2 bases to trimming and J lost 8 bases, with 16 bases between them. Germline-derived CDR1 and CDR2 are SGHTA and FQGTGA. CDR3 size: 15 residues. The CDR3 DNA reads TGTGCCAGCAGCTTAGAAAGGGTAGCGGTCCATGAGCAGTTCTTC. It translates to CASSLERVAVHEQFF.

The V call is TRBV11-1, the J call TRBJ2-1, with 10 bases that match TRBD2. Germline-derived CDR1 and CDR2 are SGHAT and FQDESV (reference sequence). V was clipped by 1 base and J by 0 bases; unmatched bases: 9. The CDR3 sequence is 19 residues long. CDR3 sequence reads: CASSLVIAGGTLSYNEQFF. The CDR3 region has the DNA TGTGCCAGCAGCTTAGTTATAGCGGGGGGAACCCTCTCCTACAATGAGCAGTTCTTC. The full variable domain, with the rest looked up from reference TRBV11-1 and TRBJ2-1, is EAEVAQSPRYKITEKSQAVAFWCDPISGHATLYWYRQILGQGPELLVQFQDESVVDDSQLPKDRFSAERLKGVDSTLKIQPAELGDSAMYLCASSLVIAGGTLSYNEQFFGPGTRLTVL.

CDR3 coding DNA: TGTGCCAGCAGCCAAGAGAAACGGCAGGTTAATGAAAAACTGTTTTTT. It codes for CASSQEKRQVNEKLFF. The V and J genes are TRBV4-2 and TRBJ1-4, with D unresolved. The V gene lost 0 bases and the J gene lost 4 bases, with 12 bases spanning the gap. The CDR3 consists of 16 residues. In germline, CDR1 is LGHNA, CDR2 YNFKEQ.

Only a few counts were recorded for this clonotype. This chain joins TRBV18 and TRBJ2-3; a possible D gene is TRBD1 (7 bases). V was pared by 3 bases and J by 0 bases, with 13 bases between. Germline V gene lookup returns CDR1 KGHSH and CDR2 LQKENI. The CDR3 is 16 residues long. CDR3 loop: CASSPLQGRSTDTQYF. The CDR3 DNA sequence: TGTGCCAGCTCACCCCTACAGGGGAGGAGCACAGATACGCAGTATTTT.

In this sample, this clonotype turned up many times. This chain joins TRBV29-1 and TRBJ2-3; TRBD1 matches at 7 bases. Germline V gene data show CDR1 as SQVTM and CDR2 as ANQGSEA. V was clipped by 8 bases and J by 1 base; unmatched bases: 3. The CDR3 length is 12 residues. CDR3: CSSGQGTDTQYF. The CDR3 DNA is TGCAGCTCCGGACAGGGCACAGATACGCAGTATTTT.

As DNA, the CDR3 is TGTGCCAGTAGTAGCCACAAGTTATACACTGAAGCTTTCTTT. Translated, it gives CASSSHKLYTEAFF. The chain uses TRBV19 and TRBJ1-1; no clear D gene. CDR1 and CDR2 from the germline V gene are LNHDA and SQIVND (reference sequence). The CDR3 spans 14 residues. V gave up 4 bases and J gave up 3 bases, with 12 bases separating them. The full variable domain, completed using reference TRBV19 and TRBJ1-1, is DGGITQSPKYLFRKEGQNVTLSCEQNLNHDAMYWYRQDPGQGLRLIYYSQIVNDFQKGDIAEGYSVSREKKESFPLTVTSAQKNPTAFYLCASSSHKLYTEAFFGQGTRLTVV.

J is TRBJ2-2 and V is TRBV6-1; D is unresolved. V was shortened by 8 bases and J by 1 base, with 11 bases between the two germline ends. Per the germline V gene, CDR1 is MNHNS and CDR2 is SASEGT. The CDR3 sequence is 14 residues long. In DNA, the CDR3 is TGTGCCAGCTGGGTTATCAGGAACACCGGGGAGCTGTTTTTT. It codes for CASWVIRNTGELFF.

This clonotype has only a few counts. The CDR3 region is CASSQGDRGEQFF. The DNA of the CDR3 is TGTGCCAGCAGCCAAGGAGATAGGGGTGAGCAGTTCTTC. The J gene is TRBJ2-1, the V gene TRBV4-2, with D possibly TRBD1 on 5 matching bases. This CDR3 is 13 amino acids long. Germline assignment: CDR1 LGHNA and CDR2 YNFKEQ. The V and J ends lost 1 base and 9 bases respectively, with 10 bases between them.

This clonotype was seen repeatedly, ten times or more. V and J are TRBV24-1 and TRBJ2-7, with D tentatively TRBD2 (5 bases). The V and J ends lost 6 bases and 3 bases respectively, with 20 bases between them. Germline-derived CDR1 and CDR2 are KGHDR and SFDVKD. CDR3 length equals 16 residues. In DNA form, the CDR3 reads TGTGCCACCAGTCGAAGCAGGAGGCCGCACGTCTACGAGCAGTACTTC. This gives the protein CATSRSRRPHVYEQYF.

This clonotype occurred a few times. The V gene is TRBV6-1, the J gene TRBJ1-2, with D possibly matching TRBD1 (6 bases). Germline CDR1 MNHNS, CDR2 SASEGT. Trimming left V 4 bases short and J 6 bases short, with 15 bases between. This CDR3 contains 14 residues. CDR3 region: CASSARGSVHGYTF. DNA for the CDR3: TGTGCCAGCAGTGCCAGGGGCTCAGTACATGGCTACACCTTC.

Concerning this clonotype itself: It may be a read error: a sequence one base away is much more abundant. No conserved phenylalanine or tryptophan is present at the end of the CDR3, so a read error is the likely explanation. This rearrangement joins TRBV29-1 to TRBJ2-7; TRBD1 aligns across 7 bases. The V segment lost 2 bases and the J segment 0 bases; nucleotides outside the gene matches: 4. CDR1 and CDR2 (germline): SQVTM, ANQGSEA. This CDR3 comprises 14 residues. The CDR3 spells CSVEKGTASYEQYS. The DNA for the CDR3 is TGCAGCGTTGAAAAAGGGACAGCCTCCTACGAGCAGTACTCC.

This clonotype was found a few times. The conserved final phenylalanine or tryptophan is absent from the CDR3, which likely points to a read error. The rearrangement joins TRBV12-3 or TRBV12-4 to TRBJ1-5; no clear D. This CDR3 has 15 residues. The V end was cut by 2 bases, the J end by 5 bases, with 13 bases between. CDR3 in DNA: TGTGCCAGCAGTTTAAGGGAGGTGGGGTATCAGCCCCAGCATGTT. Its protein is CASSLREVGYQPQHV.

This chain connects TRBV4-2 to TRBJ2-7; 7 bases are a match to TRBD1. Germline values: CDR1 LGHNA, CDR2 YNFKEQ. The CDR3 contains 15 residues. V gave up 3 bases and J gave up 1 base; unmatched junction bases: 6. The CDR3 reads CASSHRQGGSYEQYF. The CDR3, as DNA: TGTGCCAGCAGCCATAGACAGGGTGGATCCTACGAGCAGTACTTC.

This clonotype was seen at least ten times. The CDR3 DNA reads as TGTGCCAGCAGCGCCCTACGAAACGAGCAGTTCTTC. It specifies CASSALRNEQFF. V usage is TRBV25-1 and J usage is TRBJ2-1; no definite D call. The CDR3 spans 12 residues. Germline CDR1 reads MGHDK; CDR2 reads SYGVNS. V lost 6 bases, J lost 10 bases, and 13 bases lay in between.